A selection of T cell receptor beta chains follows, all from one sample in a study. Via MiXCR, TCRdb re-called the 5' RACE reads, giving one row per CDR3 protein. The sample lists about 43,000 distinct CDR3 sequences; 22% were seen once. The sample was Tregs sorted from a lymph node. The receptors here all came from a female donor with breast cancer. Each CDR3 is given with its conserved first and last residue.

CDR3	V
CASNSGSAGNQPQHF	TRBV2
CASSYPRDRGQGQQIYGYTF	TRBV6-5
CASSFGLAGPDTQYF	TRBV28
CASSPGTGGLDTQYF	TRBV5-1
CTSRTGTGDYGYTF	TRBV6-1
CASSLDLMASGSLGEQFF	TRBV11-1
CASSATKVVNEQFF	TRBV5-1
CSVDRTSGTTSTDTQYF	TRBV29-1
CASSESTAGNTIYF	TRBV25-1
CASSPRGGQETRYF	TRBV6-5
CASSDDTSELSTQYF	TRBV27